The rows below give T cell receptor beta chains drawn from one sample of a study of T cell repertoires in cytomegalovirus infection. TCRdb recomputed calls from the reads with MiXCR, one row per CDR3 protein. The data hold roughly 150,000 distinct CDR3 sequences, with 20% to 25% observed a single time. The sequencing input was PBMCs. The receptors come from a human donor in good health (CMV status not recorded). Some clones in this sample may be carry-over from other donors' samples. CDR3s include the opening cysteine and the closing phenylalanine or tryptophan. D genes are given only for firm matches. A clone size is listed for some rows: how often the clone was seen (once, few, many), or a class if it is expanded.

>TRBV6-5|-|TRBJ1-3|17|TRBD1
TGTGCCAGCAGTTACTCGAGGACAGGGAGGTCTGGAAACACCATATATTTT
CASSYSRTGRSGNTIYF
>TRBV11-2|many|TRBJ2-1|15|TRBD2
TGTGCCAGCAGCCGGACTAGGGGCTCCTACAATGAGCAGTTCTTC
CASSRTRGSYNEQFF
>TRBV7-8|-|TRBJ1-1|13|-
TGTGCCAGCAGCTTATATGAGACAAATGAAGCTTACTTT
CASSLYETNEAYF
>TRBV28|few|TRBJ2-7|14|TRBD2
TGTGCCAGCAGACCTAGCGGGGGGGCCTACGAGCAGTACTTC
CASRPSGGAYEQYF
>TRBV7-2|many|TRBJ1-2|13|-
TGTGCCAGCAGCTTAAGTCCTAACTATGGCTACACCTTC
CASSLSPNYGYTF
>TRBV20-1|-|TRBJ2-3|16|TRBD2
TGCAGTGCTATACCTAGCGGGGCGCCCCTCACAGATACGCAGTATTTT
CSAIPSGAPLTDTQYF
>TRBV29-1|few|TRBJ2-2|15|TRBD2
TGCAGCGTTGAGCTAGCGGGAGAGGGCACCGGGGAGCTGTTTTTT
CSVELAGEGTGELFF
>TRBV7-2|many|TRBJ2-6|19|-
TGTGCCAGCAGCTTAGTAGGCTTGCAAGTGTTTCCTGGGGCCAACGTCCTGACTTTC
CASSLVGLQVFPGANVLTF
>TRBV28|-|TRBJ2-3|14|TRBD2
TGTGCCAGCAGTTTTCGGGACTACACAGATACGCAGTATTTT
CASSFRDYTDTQYF
>TRBV12-3/TRBV12-4|-|TRBJ1-5|15|TRBD1
TGTGCCAGCGGACGCCGGGACAGGCAAAATCAGCCCCAGCATTTT
CASGRRDRQNQPQHF
>TRBV15|few|TRBJ2-1|17|-
TGTGCCACCAGCAGAGAAAGAGAGGACCGAGGTGTTGATGAGCAGTTCTTC
CATSREREDRGVDEQFF
>TRBV7-6|-|TRBJ2-2|11|-
TGTGCCAGCAGCGAAGGCGGGGAGCTGTTTTTT
CASSEGGELFF
>TRBV7-2|few|TRBJ2-1|15|-
TGTGCCAGCAGCTTGTATAACATAGGTGACAATGAGCAGTTCTTC
CASSLYNIGDNEQFF
>TRBV7-2|many|TRBJ2-3|16|TRBD2
TGTGCCAGCAGCTTAGGGGAGACTAGCGGAACAGATACGCAGTATTTT
CASSLGETSGTDTQYF
>TRBV5-6|once|TRBJ2-1|14|TRBD1
TGTGCCAGCACGGGACAGGTCCCCTACAATGAGCAGTTCTTC
CASTGQVPYNEQFF
>TRBV29-1|-|TRBJ2-5|12|-
TGCAGCGTTTCTAGCGTGGGAGAGACCCAGTACTTC
CSVSSVGETQYF
>TRBV23-1|few|TRBJ1-1|12|TRBD1
TGCGCCAGCAAGGCAGGGGGATCCGAAGCTTTCTTT
CASKAGGSEAFF
>TRBV7-2|many|TRBJ2-1|13|-
TGTGCCAGCAGCTTAGCTGGAGAAAATGAGCAGTTCTTC
CASSLAGENEQFF
>TRBV28|few|TRBJ2-7|16|-
TGTGCCAGCAGTTACCCCTCAACAGGGAGTTACGACGAGCAGTACTTC
CASSYPSTGSYDEQYF
>TRBV4-1|few|TRBJ1-2|16|-
TGCGCCAGCAGCCAAGGACCAGGGAGGGAGAACTATGGCTACACCTTC
CASSQGPGRENYGYTF
>TRBV6-6|few|TRBJ2-1|14|TRBD1
TGTGCCAGCACTCGGGACAGCTCCTACAATGAGCAGTTCTTC
CASTRDSSYNEQFF
>TRBV28|many|TRBJ2-7|13|-
TGTGCCAGCAGTTTTCTCACTAGCTACGAGCAGTACTTC
CASSFLTSYEQYF
>TRBV24-1|-|TRBJ2-1|11|-
TGTGCCACTCGGTGGGGCGGTGAGCAGTTCTTC
CATRWGGEQFF
>TRBV28|-|TRBJ2-7|14|TRBD2
TGTGCCAGCAGTTTAACTAGCGGGAACTACGAGCAGTACTTC
CASSLTSGNYEQYF
>TRBV9|few|TRBJ2-6|13|-
TGTGCCAGCAGCGAAGGTGGGGCCAACGTCCTGACTTTC
CASSEGGANVLTF
>TRBV6-1|-|TRBJ1-1|10|-
TGTGCCAGCGGGAAGGGGCAAGCTTTCTTT
CASGKGQAFF
>TRBV12-3/TRBV12-4|many|TRBJ2-1|15|-
TGTGCCAGCAGTAGGGGGGGGGTCGGTGGCAATGAGCAGTTCTTC
CASSRGGVGGNEQFF
>TRBV6-6|-|TRBJ2-7|11|-
TGTGCCAGCCGAGACAGGTACGAGCAGTACTTC
CASRDRYEQYF
>TRBV12-3/TRBV12-4|many|TRBJ1-3|14|-
TGTGCCAGCAGTCCCTTAGCCTCTGGAAACACCATATATTTT
CASSPLASGNTIYF
>TRBV7-9|few|TRBJ1-4|15|-
TGTGCCAGCAGCCCAGGGACTTCGGCGTGGGAAAAACTGTTTTTT
CASSPGTSAWEKLFF
>TRBV6-1|-|TRBJ2-5|14|TRBD1
TGTGCCAGCAGTTGGACAGGGAGACAAGAGACCCAGTACTTC
CASSWTGRQETQYF
>TRBV25-1|-|TRBJ2-1|13|-
TGTGCCAGCAGTCCGTCAGGGTTTCATGAGCAGTTCTTC
CASSPSGFHEQFF
>TRBV28|few|TRBJ2-3|15|TRBD1
TGTGCCAGCAGCCAACCCGGGACAGGGCCAGATACGCAGTATTTT
CASSQPGTGPDTQYF
>TRBV7-6|-|TRBJ1-1|13|-
TGTGCCAGCAGCTTCCAGAGCTACACTGAAGCTTTCTTT
CASSFQSYTEAFF